This TCR beta chain was documented in a study of patients with pleural tuberculosis (TCRdb year 2014). The instrument was an Illumina Genome Analyzer IIx. TCRdb applied fastp at Q25 and MiXCR to the public reads, then kept only in-frame beta chains. Each entry is one CDR3 protein sequence, shown with its most common DNA and genes. This sample has approximately 53,000 distinct CDR3 sequences in its table, and less than 9.5% of those were observed once. Roughly 16% of the sample is taken by the ten largest. This clonotype was observed at least ten times. Its recognized antigen is unknown. It has no much larger one-base neighbor in the sample; base qualities were not kept. This clonotype originated in a human donor with pleural tuberculosis.

For the CDR3, the sequence is CASSLGHGRPQHF. DNA sequence: TGTGCCAGCAGTTTGGGTCATGGACGCCCCCAGCATTTT. Rearrangement joined TRBV27 to TRBJ1-5; the D gene is not confidently resolved. The germline V gene (reference sequence) provides CDR1 MNHEY and CDR2 SMNVEV. V is shortened by 3 bases, J by 10 bases, and the region joining them spans 13 bases. Measured from the cysteine to the phenylalanine, the CDR3 is 13 residues long. Only the CDR3 part of the read is kept: 39 bases, read in frame from the first base.